These 3 T cell receptor beta chains originate from one sample sequenced in a study of tumor and adjacent non-tumor tissue in lung cancer (dated by TCRdb to the late 2010s). Bulk unsorted tissue served as the source for RNA extraction, and RNA quality was assessed using a NanoDrop ND-1000 and an Agilent 2100. Distant non-tumor tissue taken more than 3 cm from the tumor edge was used as the normal lung sample. The library was obtained by multiplex PCR. Instrument used: Illumina HiSeq 2500. Following protocols modified from ARM-PCR, the researchers constructed TCRbeta libraries through three rounds of nested PCR with primers (Table S4). TCRdb reprocessed the public reads (quality trimming at Q25 with fastp, clone calling with MiXCR) and kept in-frame beta chains. Rows with one shared CDR3 protein collapse into an entry with the most common genes and DNA. This sample is represented by around 76,000 distinct CDR3 sequences; over 60% of them were singletons. Around 43% of the sample lies in the top ten.

Input material: distant non-tumor lung tissue. Every receptor here comes from a man between 65 and 85 years old with non-small cell lung cancer.

About this clonotype: It may be a read error: a sequence one base away is much more abundant. V and J are TRBV20-1 and TRBJ2-3; no definite D call. Per the germline V gene, CDR1 is DFQATT and CDR2 is SNEGSKA (reference sequence). CDR3 length equals 13 residues. V was trimmed by 6 bases and J by 4 bases, leaving 14 bases between them. CDR3 amino acids: CSAGWTGSDTQYF. The DNA for the CDR3 is TGCAGTGCCGGATGGACCGGTTCAGATACGCAGTATTTT.

This clonotype was found a few times. The chain is built from TRBV5-1 and TRBJ2-1; 12 bases fit TRBD1. The junction had 12 bases not matched to a gene; V was cut back by 4 bases and J by 10 bases. Germline V gene data show CDR1 as SGHRS and CDR2 as YFSETQ. The CDR3 is 16 residues long. Here the CDR3 reads CASSRDPGQGAREQFF. The CDR3 nucleotides are TGCGCCAGCAGCAGAGATCCGGGACAGGGGGCGCGGGAGCAGTTCTTC.

Concerning this clonotype: In this CDR3 the conserved last residue, phenylalanine or tryptophan, is missing, so a read error is likely. The rearrangement uses TRBV5-5 and TRBJ1-2; 9 bases line up with TRBD1. Per germline, CDR1 SGHKS and CDR2 YYEKEE (reference sequence). Losses at the gene ends were 2 bases for V and 10 bases for J; bases not matched to a gene: 15. This CDR3 comprises 16 residues. CDR3 residues: CASSLEYLGQGRVYTL. CDR3 bases: TGTGCCAGCAGCTTAGAATATCTGGGACAGGGCCGTGTCTACACCTTG.